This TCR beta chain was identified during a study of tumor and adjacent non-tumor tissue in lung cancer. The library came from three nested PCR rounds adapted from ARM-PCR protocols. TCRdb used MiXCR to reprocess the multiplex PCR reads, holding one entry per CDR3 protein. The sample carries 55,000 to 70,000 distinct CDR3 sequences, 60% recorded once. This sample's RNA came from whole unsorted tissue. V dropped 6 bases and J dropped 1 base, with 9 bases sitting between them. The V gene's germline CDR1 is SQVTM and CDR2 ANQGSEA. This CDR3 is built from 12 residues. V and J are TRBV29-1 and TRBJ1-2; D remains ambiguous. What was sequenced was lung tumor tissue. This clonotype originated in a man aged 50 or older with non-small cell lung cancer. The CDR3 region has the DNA TGCAGCGTGATGACATTTAACTATGGCTACACCTTC. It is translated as CSVMTFNYGYTF. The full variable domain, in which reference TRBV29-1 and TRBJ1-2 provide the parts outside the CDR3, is SAVISQKPSRDICQRGTSLTIQCQVDSQVTMMFWYRQQPGQSLTLIATANQGSEATYESGFVIDKFPISRPNLTFSTLTVSNMSPEDSSIYLCSVMTFNYGYTFGSGTRLTVV.